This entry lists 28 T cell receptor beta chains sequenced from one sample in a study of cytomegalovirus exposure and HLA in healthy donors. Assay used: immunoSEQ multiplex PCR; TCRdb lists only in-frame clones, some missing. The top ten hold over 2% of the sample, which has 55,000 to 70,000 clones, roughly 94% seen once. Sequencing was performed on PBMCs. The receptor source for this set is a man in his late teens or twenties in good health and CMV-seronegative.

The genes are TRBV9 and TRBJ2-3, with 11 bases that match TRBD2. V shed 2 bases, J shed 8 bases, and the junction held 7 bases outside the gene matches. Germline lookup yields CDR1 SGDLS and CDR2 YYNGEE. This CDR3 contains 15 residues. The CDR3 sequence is CASSVTSGSDGTQYF. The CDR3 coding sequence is TGTGCCAGCAGCGTTACTAGCGGGAGTGACGGTACGCAGTATTTT.

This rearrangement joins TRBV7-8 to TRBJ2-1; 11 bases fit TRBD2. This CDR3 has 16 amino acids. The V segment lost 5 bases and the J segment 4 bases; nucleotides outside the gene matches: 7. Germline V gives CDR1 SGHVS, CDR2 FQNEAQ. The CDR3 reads CASSPGTSGVYNEQFF. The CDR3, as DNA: TGTGCCAGCAGCCCCGGGACTAGCGGAGTATACAATGAGCAGTTCTTC.

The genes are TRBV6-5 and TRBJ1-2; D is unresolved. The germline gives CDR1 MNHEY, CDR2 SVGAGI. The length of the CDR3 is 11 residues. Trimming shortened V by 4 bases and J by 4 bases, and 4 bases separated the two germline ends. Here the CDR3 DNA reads TGTGCCAGCAGTTCTTCCTATGGCTACACCTTC. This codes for CASSSSYGYTF.

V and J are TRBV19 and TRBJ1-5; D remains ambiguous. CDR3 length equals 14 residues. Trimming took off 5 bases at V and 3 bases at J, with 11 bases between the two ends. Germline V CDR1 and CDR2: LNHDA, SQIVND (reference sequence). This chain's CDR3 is CASSLGLPNQPQHF. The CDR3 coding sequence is TGTGCCAGTAGTCTTGGACTCCCCAATCAGCCCCAGCATTTT.

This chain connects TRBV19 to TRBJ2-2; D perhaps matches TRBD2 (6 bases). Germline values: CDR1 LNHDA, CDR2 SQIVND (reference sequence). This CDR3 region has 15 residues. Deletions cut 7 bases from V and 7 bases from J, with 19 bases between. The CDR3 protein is CASTITGEGFGELFF. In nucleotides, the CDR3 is TGTGCCAGTACCATTACGGGAGAGGGTTTCGGGGAGCTGTTTTTT.

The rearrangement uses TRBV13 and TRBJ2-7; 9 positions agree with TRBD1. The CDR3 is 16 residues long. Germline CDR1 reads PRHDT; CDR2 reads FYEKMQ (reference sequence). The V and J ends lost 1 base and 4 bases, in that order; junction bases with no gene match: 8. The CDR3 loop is CASSLDEAGQGYEQYF. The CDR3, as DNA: TGTGCCAGCAGCTTAGACGAGGCGGGACAGGGTTACGAGCAGTACTTC.

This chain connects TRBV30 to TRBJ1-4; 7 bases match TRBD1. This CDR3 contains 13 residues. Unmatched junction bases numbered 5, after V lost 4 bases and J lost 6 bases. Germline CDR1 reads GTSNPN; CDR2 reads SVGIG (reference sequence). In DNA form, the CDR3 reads TGTGCCTGGAACTCCGGGACAGATGAAAAACTGTTTTTT. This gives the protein CAWNSGTDEKLFF.

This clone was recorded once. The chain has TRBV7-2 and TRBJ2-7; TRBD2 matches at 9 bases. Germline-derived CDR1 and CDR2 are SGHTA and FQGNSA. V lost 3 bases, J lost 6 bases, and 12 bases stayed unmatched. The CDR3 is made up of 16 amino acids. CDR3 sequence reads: CASSLGGGLALVEQYF. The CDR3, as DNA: TGTGCCAGCAGCTTGGGGGGGGGACTAGCCTTAGTCGAGCAGTACTTC.

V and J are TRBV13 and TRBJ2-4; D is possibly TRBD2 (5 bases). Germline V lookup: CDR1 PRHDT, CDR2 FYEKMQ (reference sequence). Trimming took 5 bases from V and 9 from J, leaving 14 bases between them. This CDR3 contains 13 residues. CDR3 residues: CASSAGLAGIQYF. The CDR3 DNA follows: TGTGCCAGCAGCGCCGGCCTAGCAGGCATTCAGTACTTC.

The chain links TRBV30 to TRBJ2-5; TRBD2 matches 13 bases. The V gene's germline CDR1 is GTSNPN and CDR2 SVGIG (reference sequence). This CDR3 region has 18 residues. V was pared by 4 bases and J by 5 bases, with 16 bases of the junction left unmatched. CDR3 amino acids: CAWTITRTSGSRGETQYF. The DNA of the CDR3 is TGTGCCTGGACTATTACTCGGACTAGCGGGAGTAGGGGGGAGACCCAGTACTTC.

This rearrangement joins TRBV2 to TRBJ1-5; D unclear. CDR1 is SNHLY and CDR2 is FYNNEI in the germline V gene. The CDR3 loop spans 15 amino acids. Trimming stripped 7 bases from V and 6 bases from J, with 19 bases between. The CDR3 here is CASTGGLGLSQPQHF. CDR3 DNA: TGTGCCAGCACCGGAGGTCTGGGATTGAGTCAGCCCCAGCATTTT.

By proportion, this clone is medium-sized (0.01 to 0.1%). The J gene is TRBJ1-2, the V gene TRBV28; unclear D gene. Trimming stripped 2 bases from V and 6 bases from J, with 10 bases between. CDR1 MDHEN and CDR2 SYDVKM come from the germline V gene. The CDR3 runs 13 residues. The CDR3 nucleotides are TGTGCCAGCAGTTTAGACACCAGGAATGGCTACACCTTC. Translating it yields CASSLDTRNGYTF.

The CDR3 bases are TGTGCCAGCAGTTACTCTGACGGGGCCTACGAGCAGTACTTC. This codes for CASSYSDGAYEQYF. This rearrangement joins TRBV6-5 to TRBJ2-7; D might be TRBD2 (5 bases). The germline V gene encodes CDR1 MNHEY and CDR2 SVGAGI. The CDR3 runs to 14 residues. Trimming took off 0 bases at V and 2 bases at J, with 8 bases between the two ends.

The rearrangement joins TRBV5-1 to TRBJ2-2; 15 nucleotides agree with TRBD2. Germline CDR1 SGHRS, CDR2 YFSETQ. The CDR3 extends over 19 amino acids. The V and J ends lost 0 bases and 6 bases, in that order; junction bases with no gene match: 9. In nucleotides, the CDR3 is TGCGCCAGCAGCTTGGCTGGACTAGCGGGAGGGTCTGGTCCCGGGGAGCTGTTTTTT. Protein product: CASSLAGLAGGSGPGELFF.

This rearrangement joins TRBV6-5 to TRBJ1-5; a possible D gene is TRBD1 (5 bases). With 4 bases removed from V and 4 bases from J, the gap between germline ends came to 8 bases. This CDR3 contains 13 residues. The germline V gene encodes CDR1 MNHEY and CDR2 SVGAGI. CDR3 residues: CASSLGVNQPQHF. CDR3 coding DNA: TGTGCCAGCAGTTTAGGGGTAAATCAGCCCCAGCATTTT.

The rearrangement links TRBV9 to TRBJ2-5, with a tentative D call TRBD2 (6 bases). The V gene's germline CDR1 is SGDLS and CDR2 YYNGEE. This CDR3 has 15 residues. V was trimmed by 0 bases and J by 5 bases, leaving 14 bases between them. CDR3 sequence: CASSVAPRAGETQYF. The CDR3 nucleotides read TGTGCCAGCAGCGTAGCTCCGCGGGCGGGGGAGACCCAGTACTTC.

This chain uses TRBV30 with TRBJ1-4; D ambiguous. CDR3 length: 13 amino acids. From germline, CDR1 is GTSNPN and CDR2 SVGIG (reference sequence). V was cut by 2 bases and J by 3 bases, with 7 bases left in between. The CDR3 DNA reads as TGTGCCTGGAGTACCCGGTCTAATGAAAAACTGTTTTTT. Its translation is CAWSTRSNEKLFF.

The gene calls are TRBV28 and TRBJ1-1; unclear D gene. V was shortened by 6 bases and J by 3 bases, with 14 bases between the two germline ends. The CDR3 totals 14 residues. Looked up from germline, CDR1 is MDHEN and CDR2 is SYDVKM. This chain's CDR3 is CASSSPYGYTEAFF. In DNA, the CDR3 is TGTGCCAGCAGCTCCCCCTACGGGTACACTGAAGCTTTCTTT.

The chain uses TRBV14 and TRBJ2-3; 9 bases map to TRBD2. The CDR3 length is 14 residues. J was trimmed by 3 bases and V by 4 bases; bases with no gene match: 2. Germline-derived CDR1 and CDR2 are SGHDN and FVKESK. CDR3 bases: TGTGCCAGCAGCCTAGCGGGAGCGACAGATACGCAGTATTTT. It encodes CASSLAGATDTQYF.

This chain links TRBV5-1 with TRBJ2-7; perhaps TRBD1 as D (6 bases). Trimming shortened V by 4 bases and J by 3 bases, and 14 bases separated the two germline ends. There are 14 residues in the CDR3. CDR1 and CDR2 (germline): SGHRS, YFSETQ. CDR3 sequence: CASSPTGFSYEQYF. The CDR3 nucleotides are TGCGCCAGCAGCCCTACAGGGTTCAGCTACGAGCAGTACTTC.

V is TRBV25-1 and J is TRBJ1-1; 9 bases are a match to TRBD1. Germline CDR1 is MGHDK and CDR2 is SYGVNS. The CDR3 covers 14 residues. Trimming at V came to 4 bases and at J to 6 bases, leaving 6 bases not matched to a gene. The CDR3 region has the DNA TGTGCCAGCAGTGGGGGGACAGGGAGCGCTGAAGCTTTCTTT. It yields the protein CASSGGTGSAEAFF.

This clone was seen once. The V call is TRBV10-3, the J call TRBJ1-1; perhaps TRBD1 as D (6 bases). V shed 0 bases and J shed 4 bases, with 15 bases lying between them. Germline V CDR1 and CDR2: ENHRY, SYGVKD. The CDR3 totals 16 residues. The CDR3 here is CAISESTPQGITEAFF. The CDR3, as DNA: TGTGCCATCAGTGAGTCGACGCCCCAGGGGATCACTGAAGCTTTCTTT.

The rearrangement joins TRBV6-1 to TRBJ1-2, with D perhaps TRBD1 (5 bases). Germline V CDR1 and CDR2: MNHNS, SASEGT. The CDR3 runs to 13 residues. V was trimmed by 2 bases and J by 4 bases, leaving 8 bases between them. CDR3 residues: CASSENQGYGYTF. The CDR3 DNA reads TGTGCCAGCAGTGAAAATCAGGGCTATGGCTACACCTTC.

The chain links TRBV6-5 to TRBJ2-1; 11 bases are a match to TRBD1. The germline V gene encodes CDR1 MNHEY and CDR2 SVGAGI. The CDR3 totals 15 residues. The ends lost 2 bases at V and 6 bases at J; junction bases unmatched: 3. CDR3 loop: CASSYEGTGGNEQFF. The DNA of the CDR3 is TGTGCCAGCAGTTACGAAGGGACAGGGGGCAATGAGCAGTTCTTC.

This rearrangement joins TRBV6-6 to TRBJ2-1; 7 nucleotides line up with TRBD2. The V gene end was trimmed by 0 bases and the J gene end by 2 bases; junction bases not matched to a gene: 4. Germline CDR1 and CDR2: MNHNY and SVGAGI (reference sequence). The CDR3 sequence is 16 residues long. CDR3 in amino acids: CASSYSGGSPYNEQFF. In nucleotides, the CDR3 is TGTGCCAGCAGTTACTCGGGCGGGAGCCCCTACAATGAGCAGTTCTTC.

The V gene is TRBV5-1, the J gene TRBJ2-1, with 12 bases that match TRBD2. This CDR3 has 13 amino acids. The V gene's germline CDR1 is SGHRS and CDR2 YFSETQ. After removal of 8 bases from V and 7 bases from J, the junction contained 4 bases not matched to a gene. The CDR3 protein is CASGLAGTNEQFF. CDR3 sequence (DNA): TGCGCCAGTGGACTAGCGGGAACAAATGAGCAGTTCTTC.

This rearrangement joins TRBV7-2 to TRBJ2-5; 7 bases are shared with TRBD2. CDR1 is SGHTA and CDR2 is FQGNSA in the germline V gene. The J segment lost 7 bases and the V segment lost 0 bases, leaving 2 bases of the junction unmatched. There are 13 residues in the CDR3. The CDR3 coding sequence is TGTGCCAGCAGCTTAGCGGCTAGCGGGACCCAGTACTTC. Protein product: CASSLAASGTQYF.

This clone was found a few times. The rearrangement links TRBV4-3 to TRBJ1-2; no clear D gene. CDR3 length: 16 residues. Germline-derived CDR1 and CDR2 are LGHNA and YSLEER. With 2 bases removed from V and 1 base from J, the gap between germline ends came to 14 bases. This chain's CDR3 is CASSQTATESNYGYTF. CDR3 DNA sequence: TGCGCCAGCAGCCAAACTGCGACGGAGAGTAACTATGGCTACACCTTC.